The sequence of this T cell receptor beta chain was determined in a study of CD8 T cells in Susac syndrome. cDNA came from about 0.5 to 1 ug RNA primed by random hexamers. Across 54 Vbeta and 13 Jbeta, TCR beta CDR3 was amplified with immunoSEQ multiplex PCR. TCRdb reanalysed the immunoSEQ multiplex PCR reads using MiXCR and keeps one entry per CDR3 protein. The repertoire holds a few hundred thousand distinct CDR3 sequences, with about 94% as singletons. The sample consisted of CD4+ T cells from PBMCs. The receptor's source is a human donor with Susac syndrome.

The CDR3 DNA reads as TGCAGTGCTAGAGGGTTCCGTAGCGGGGGGTACAATGAGCAGTTCTTC. Amino acid sequence: CSARGFRSGGYNEQFF. The J gene is TRBJ2-1, the V gene TRBV20-1; the match to TRBD2 covers 10 bases. This CDR3 spans 16 amino acids. Germline trimming cut 1 base from V and 4 bases from J; bases unmatched to any gene: 7. Germline loops: CDR1 DFQATT, CDR2 SNEGSKA (reference sequence).